The 30 T cell receptor beta chains in this list originate from one sample, sequenced in a study of CD8 T cells in ankylosing spondylitis. TCRdb fed the 5' RACE reads into MiXCR, producing one record per CDR3 protein. The table records some 220,000 distinct CDR3 sequences, 8.2% of them present only once. The sample comprised blood, either unsorted or a sorted T cell fraction (not recorded which). These receptors were obtained from a female donor with ankylosing spondylitis or in good health (not recorded which).

The V call is TRBV2, the J call TRBJ1-3, with D hard to call. Germline values: CDR1 SNHLY, CDR2 FYNNEI. The V and J ends lost 4 bases and 0 bases respectively, with 7 bases between them. CDR3 length equals 14 residues. CDR3 nucleotides: TGTGCCAGCAGTGCCCATACCTCTGGAAACACCATATATTTT. It translates to CASSAHTSGNTIYF.

This clonotype occurred many times. CDR3 amino acids: CASSSIPGLAQETQYF. Here the CDR3 DNA reads TGTGCCAGCAGTTCGATACCGGGACTAGCTCAAGAGACCCAGTACTTC. The chain uses TRBV7-6 and TRBJ2-5; TRBD2 aligns across 9 bases. Germline V gives CDR1 SGHVS, CDR2 FNYEAQ. V lost 6 bases, J lost 2 bases, and 10 bases stayed unmatched. This CDR3 has 16 amino acids.

This chain links TRBV6-5 with TRBJ1-6, with D possibly matching TRBD1 (5 bases). The CDR3 covers 12 residues. V was shortened by 2 bases and J by 16 bases, with 12 bases between the two germline ends. Germline loops: CDR1 MNHEY, CDR2 SVGAGI. This CDR3 reads CASSYRDSTLHF. Here the CDR3 DNA reads TGTGCCAGCAGTTACCGCGACAGTACTCTCCACTTT.

This clonotype was counted at least ten times. The V gene is TRBV5-1, the J gene TRBJ1-1, with D unclear. Trimming stripped 4 bases from V and 5 bases from J, with 9 bases between. Germline V gene sequence: CDR1 SGHRS, CDR2 YFSETQ. The length of the CDR3 is 12 residues. The CDR3 here is CASSRSGTEAFF. The CDR3 nucleotides read TGCGCCAGCAGCCGTAGTGGGACTGAAGCTTTCTTT.

The J gene is TRBJ2-1, the V gene TRBV11-2, with TRBD2 matching 9 bases. Germline V CDR1 and CDR2: SGHAT, FQNNGV. Trimming at V came to 5 bases and at J to 0 bases, leaving 11 bases not matched to a gene. The CDR3 spans 18 residues. CDR3 protein: CASSGGGSGRSSYNEQFF. The DNA for the CDR3 is TGTGCCAGCAGCGGAGGCGGTAGCGGGAGAAGCTCCTACAATGAGCAGTTCTTC.

This clonotype has at least ten counts. V gene TRBV14 combines with J gene TRBJ2-3; D may be TRBD2 (7 bases). The CDR3 loop spans 15 amino acids. CDR1 SGHDN and CDR2 FVKESK come from the germline V gene. V gave up 4 bases and J gave up 4 bases, with 15 bases separating them. CDR3 region: CASSPPRGAADTQYF. The CDR3 region has the DNA TGTGCCAGCAGCCCACCCCGGGGGGCAGCAGATACGCAGTATTTT.

This chain's CDR3 is CASMGTSGGRTDTQYF. The CDR3 DNA is TGTGCCAGCATGGGGACTAGCGGGGGACGCACAGATACGCAGTATTTT. The V call is TRBV9, the J call TRBJ2-3; 14 nucleotides line up with TRBD2. This CDR3 region has 16 residues. The V segment lost 6 bases and the J segment 1 base; nucleotides outside the gene matches: 4. Per germline, CDR1 SGDLS and CDR2 YYNGEE.

Ten or more counts support this clonotype. This chain connects TRBV6-2 or TRBV6-3 to TRBJ1-5, with D unclear. Germline values: CDR1 MNHEY, CDR2 SVGEGT. V was cut by 5 bases and J by 6 bases, with 11 bases left in between. The CDR3 is 13 residues long. CDR3 nucleotides: TGTGCCAGCAGTCCCAGTGCGGGTCAGCCCCAGCATTTT. Protein: CASSPSAGQPQHF.

There are a few counts of this clonotype. The gene calls are TRBV28 and TRBJ2-3; the D is unclear. The V end was cut by 2 bases, the J end by 1 base, with 7 bases between. The CDR3 length is 14 residues. Germline CDR1 and CDR2: MDHEN and SYDVKM. As DNA, the CDR3 is TGTGCCAGCAGTTTAGTGGGCCGCACAGATACGCAGTATTTT. This translates into CASSLVGRTDTQYF.

Ten or more counts support this clonotype. The genes are TRBV14 and TRBJ2-7; D may be TRBD1 (5 bases). The CDR3 is 14 amino acids. Trimming took off 4 bases at V and 5 bases at J, with 15 bases between the two ends. Germline V gene lookup returns CDR1 SGHDN and CDR2 FVKESK. The chain's CDR3 is CASSPFQGAHEQYF. CDR3 in DNA: TGTGCCAGCAGCCCTTTCCAAGGGGCTCACGAGCAGTACTTC.

This sequence joins TRBV6-2 or TRBV6-3 and TRBJ2-2, with 8 bases lining up with TRBD1. Germline values: CDR1 MNHEY, CDR2 SVGEGT. V gave up 6 bases and J gave up 7 bases; unmatched junction bases: 22. The length of the CDR3 is 19 residues. The CDR3 sequence is CASRTISSTGTGRIGELFF. The CDR3 DNA follows: TGTGCCAGCAGGACCATTTCTTCTACGGGGACAGGAAGGATCGGGGAGCTGTTTTTT.

This clonotype was recorded at least ten times. The rearrangement links TRBV6-5 to TRBJ2-5; 9 positions match TRBD1. The CDR3 sequence is 16 residues long. Trimming at V came to 4 bases and at J to 5 bases, leaving 11 bases not matched to a gene. Germline values: CDR1 MNHEY, CDR2 SVGAGI. The CDR3 spells CASSSRTGAKGETQYF. In nucleotides, the CDR3 is TGTGCCAGCAGTTCCAGGACAGGGGCTAAAGGGGAGACCCAGTACTTC.

This clonotype was counted many times. The rearrangement joins TRBV29-1 to TRBJ2-7, with TRBD2 as a possible D gene (5 bases). The length of the CDR3 is 14 residues. Looked up from germline, CDR1 is SQVTM and CDR2 is ANQGSEA. The V end lost 4 bases, the J end lost 2 bases, and 15 bases lay between the germline ends. This CDR3 reads CSVAPLAEAYEQYF. CDR3 DNA: TGCAGCGTTGCCCCTCTAGCAGAAGCCTACGAGCAGTACTTC.

This chain joins TRBV27 and TRBJ2-1, with a possible D match to TRBD2 (5 bases). The CDR3 contains 14 residues. Trimming shortened V by 4 bases and J by 4 bases, and 11 bases separated the two germline ends. Germline values: CDR1 MNHEY, CDR2 SMNVEV (reference sequence). CDR3 protein: CASSWGATYNEQFF. CDR3 bases: TGTGCCAGCAGTTGGGGAGCTACATACAATGAGCAGTTCTTC.

This clonotype was counted at least ten times. J is TRBJ2-7 and V is TRBV19, with 7 bases aligning to TRBD1. The ends lost 1 base at V and 3 bases at J; junction bases unmatched: 6. The CDR3 runs to 15 residues. Per germline, CDR1 LNHDA and CDR2 SQIVND (reference sequence). The CDR3 region is CASSIGTGGFYEQYF. As DNA, the CDR3 is TGTGCCAGTAGTATAGGGACAGGAGGTTTCTACGAGCAGTACTTC.

The CDR3 sequence: CSASRGPSETQYF. Here the CDR3 DNA reads TGCAGTGCTAGTCGGGGTCCCTCAGAGACCCAGTACTTC. V is TRBV20-1 and J is TRBJ2-5; possibly TRBD2 for D (5 bases). The CDR3 runs 13 residues. V lost 3 bases, J lost 4 bases, and 12 bases lay in between. Germline V gene lookup returns CDR1 DFQATT and CDR2 SNEGSKA (reference sequence).

This clonotype appeared many times. This chain's CDR3 is CATKGVGELFF. The CDR3 region has the DNA TGTGCCACAAAAGGAGTCGGGGAGCTGTTTTTT. The chain combines TRBV6-5 with TRBJ2-2; D gene ambiguous. The V end lost 10 bases, the J end lost 7 bases, and 10 bases lay between the germline ends. The CDR3 has 11 amino acids. Germline CDR1 is MNHEY and CDR2 is SVGAGI.

This clonotype was found many times. This sequence joins TRBV20-1 and TRBJ1-2, with D possibly being TRBD1 (5 bases). Germline CDR1 is DFQATT and CDR2 is SNEGSKA (reference sequence). CDR3 length: 12 amino acids. The CDR3 bases are TGCGCCCCCCGGTACTCTAGGGGCGGCTACACCTTC. It codes for CAPRYSRGGYTF.

With respect to this clonotype: This may be a read error, as it is one base from a much larger clone. The chain recombines TRBV9 with TRBJ2-1, with a possible D match to TRBD2 (6 bases). The CDR3 is 14 residues long. Germline CDR1 and CDR2: SGDLS and YYNGEE. V was cut by 3 bases and J by 10 bases, with 17 bases left in between. CDR3 nucleotide sequence: TGTGCCAGCAGCGCGAGCGGCGGGATCGAGGAGCAGTTCTTC. This sequence encodes CASSASGGIEEQFF.

This clonotype was counted many times. This chain links TRBV20-1 with TRBJ2-5; 10 bases line up with TRBD2. Per germline, CDR1 DFQATT and CDR2 SNEGSKA (reference sequence). CDR3 length equals 14 residues. J was trimmed by 7 bases and V by 1 base; bases with no gene match: 6. The CDR3 nucleotides read TGCAGTGCTAGAGGGCTAGCGGGAGTTGGGACCCAGTACTTC. It translates to CSARGLAGVGTQYF.

This clonotype has just a few counts. The chain employs TRBV20-1 and TRBJ2-5, with 8 bases fitting TRBD1. Unmatched junction bases numbered 10, after V lost 6 bases and J lost 1 base. The CDR3 length is 15 residues. CDR1 and CDR2 from the germline V gene are DFQATT and SNEGSKA (reference sequence). This CDR3 is CSAQRGQVSQETQYF. The CDR3, as DNA: TGCAGTGCCCAACGGGGACAGGTTAGCCAAGAGACCCAGTACTTC.

Comments on this clonotype: This sequence may be a read error, since a much larger clone differs from it by one base. The chain links TRBV6-1 to TRBJ1-2, with TRBD1 matching over 7 bases. This CDR3 spans 14 amino acids. Germline CDR1 and CDR2: MNHNS and SASEGT. Here the CDR3 DNA reads TGTGCCGGCAGTGCATTACAGGGGAACTATGGCTACACCTTC. This sequence encodes CAGSALQGNYGYTF.

This clonotype was observed many times. This chain uses TRBV6-5 with TRBJ2-5, with no clear D. This CDR3 region has 14 residues. Germline V gene sequence: CDR1 MNHEY, CDR2 SVGAGI. V was cut by 5 bases and J by 6 bases, with 16 bases left in between. The CDR3 sequence is CASSTESYAKTQYF. The CDR3 nucleotides read TGTGCCAGCAGTACCGAGAGCTATGCGAAGACCCAGTACTTC.

This clonotype has a count of ten or more. The chain employs TRBV7-9 and TRBJ2-1; 13 bases are shared with TRBD2. The germline CDR1 and CDR2 sequences are SEHNR and FQNEAQ (reference sequence). V was pared by 5 bases and J by 5 bases, with 3 bases of the junction left unmatched. This CDR3 spans 15 amino acids. Written as DNA, the CDR3 is TGTGCCAGCAGCCGACTAGCGGGAGGCCACAATGAGCAGTTCTTC. It specifies CASSRLAGGHNEQFF. Complete variable domain (other parts from reference TRBV7-9 and TRBJ2-1): DTGVSQNPRHKITKRGQNVTFRCDPISEHNRLYWYRQTLGQGPEFLTYFQNEAQLEKSRLLSDRFSAERPKGSFSTLEIQRTEQGDSAMYLCASSRLAGGHNEQFFGPGTRLTVL.

This clonotype appeared many times. The chain combines TRBV7-3 with TRBJ1-1; TRBD1 aligns across 7 bases. The CDR3 has 14 amino acids. V lost 1 base to trimming and J lost 2 bases; unmatched junction nucleotides: 1. CDR1 and CDR2 from the germline V gene are SGHTA and FQGTGA. CDR3 region: CASSLRQGNTEAFF. CDR3 nucleotide sequence: TGTGCCAGCAGCTTAAGACAGGGTAACACTGAAGCTTTCTTT.

This clonotype was seen repeatedly, ten times or more. V gene TRBV29-1 combines with J gene TRBJ2-3, with a possible D match to TRBD1 (6 bases). Trimming pared 7 bases from V and 1 base from J, leaving 15 bases between. The germline V gene has CDR1 SQVTM and CDR2 ANQGSEA. The CDR3 extends over 14 amino acids. This CDR3 reads CSARDTRRTDTQYF. The CDR3 bases are TGCAGCGCCCGGGACACCAGACGCACAGATACGCAGTATTTT.

V is TRBV21-1 and J is TRBJ2-6; the D segment call TRBD2 is taken from the table without a DNA check. TRBV21-1 is assigned pseudogene status. The CDR3 loop spans 22 amino acids. DNA of the CDR3: TGTGCCAGCAGCAATCAGGCGAAGCCCTTAGAAACCTTCTACTCTGGGGCCAACGTCCTGACTTTC. Protein sequence: CASSNQAKPLETFYSGANVLTF.

This clonotype was counted ten times or more. J is TRBJ2-1 and V is TRBV20-1, with D perhaps matching TRBD2 (5 bases). This CDR3 has 13 residues. V was pared by 6 bases and J by 2 bases, with 11 bases between. CDR1 and CDR2 from the germline V gene are DFQATT and SNEGSKA (reference sequence). This CDR3 is CSAPPGTYNEQFF. The DNA for the CDR3 is TGCAGTGCCCCCCCCGGGACCTACAATGAGCAGTTCTTC.

This clonotype was seen at least ten times. The V and J genes are TRBV6-5 and TRBJ1-3; 8 bases are a match to TRBD1. Germline trimming cut 6 bases from V and 2 bases from J; bases unmatched to any gene: 6. Germline V lookup: CDR1 MNHEY, CDR2 SVGAGI. CDR3 size: 15 residues. CDR3 sequence: CASSRDRGAGNTIYF. In nucleotides, the CDR3 is TGTGCCAGCAGCCGCGACAGGGGTGCTGGAAACACCATATATTTT.

Ten or more counts support this clonotype. V usage is TRBV5-5 and J usage is TRBJ1-1; tentative D call: TRBD1 (5 bases). Germline-derived CDR1 and CDR2 are SGHKS and YYEKEE (reference sequence). CDR3 length equals 15 residues. V lost 3 bases, J lost 1 base, and 13 bases lay in between. This CDR3 reads CASSWDVSSNTEAFF. As DNA, the CDR3 is TGTGCCAGCAGCTGGGACGTATCCTCGAACACTGAAGCTTTCTTT.